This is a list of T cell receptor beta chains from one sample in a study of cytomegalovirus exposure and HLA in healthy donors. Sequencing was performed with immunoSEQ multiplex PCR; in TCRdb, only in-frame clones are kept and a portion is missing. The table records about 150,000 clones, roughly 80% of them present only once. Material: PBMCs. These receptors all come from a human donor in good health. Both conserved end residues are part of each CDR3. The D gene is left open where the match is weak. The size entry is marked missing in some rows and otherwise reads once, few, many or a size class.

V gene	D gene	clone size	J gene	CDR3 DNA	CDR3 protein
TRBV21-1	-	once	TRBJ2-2	TGTGCCAGCGGAATTGCCGTGGGGGGGCGGACCGGGGAGCTGTTTTTT	CASGIAVGGRTGELFF
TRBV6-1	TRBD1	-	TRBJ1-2	TGTGCCAGCCGGGACAGCCTCGGGGGCTACACCTTC	CASRDSLGGYTF
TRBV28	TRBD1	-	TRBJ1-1	TGTGCCAGCAGTTTCATCTACAGGGGCGAGAACACTGAAGCTTTCTTT	CASSFIYRGENTEAFF
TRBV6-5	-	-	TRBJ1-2	TGTGCCAGCAGTGTCGATCGGTACTATGGCTACACCTTC	CASSVDRYYGYTF
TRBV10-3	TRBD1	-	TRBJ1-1	TGTGCCATCAGTGATATAGTAGGGGGCCCAACCACTGAAGCTTTCTTT	CAISDIVGGPTTEAFF
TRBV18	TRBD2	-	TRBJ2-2	TGTGCCAGCTCACCGCTGGGACTAGCGGGAGCCGGGGAGCTGTTTTTT	CASSPLGLAGAGELFF
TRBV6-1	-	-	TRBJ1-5	TGTGCCAGCAGTGCTCAGGGGTTTGCGGGCAATCAGCCCCAGCATTTT	CASSAQGFAGNQPQHF
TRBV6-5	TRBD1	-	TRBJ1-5	TGTGCCACCCAAACAGGGGGCCAGCCCCAGCATTTT	CATQTGGQPQHF
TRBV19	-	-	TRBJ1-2	TGTGCCAGTAGTAAGGGGTACCAAAACTATGGCTACACCTTC	CASSKGYQNYGYTF
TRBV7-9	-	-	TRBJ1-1	TGTGCCAGCAGCTTTGGGACGGGGGACACTGAAGCTTTCTTT	CASSFGTGDTEAFF
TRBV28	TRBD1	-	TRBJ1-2	TGTGCCAGCAGTTTTACCGCAGGGGGTCTTGGCTACACCTTC	CASSFTAGGLGYTF
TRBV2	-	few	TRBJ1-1	TGTGCCAGCAGTGAGGGGGCAGGTTTTATGTACACTGAAGCTTTCTTT	CASSEGAGFMYTEAFF
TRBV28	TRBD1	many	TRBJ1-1	TGTGCCAGTCGGACAGGCAAGGGCACTGAAGCTTTCTTT	CASRTGKGTEAFF
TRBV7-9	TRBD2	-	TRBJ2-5	TGTGCCAGCAGCTTAGACCAGCGGGGCGTGAGGGAGACCCAGTACTTC	CASSLDQRGVRETQYF
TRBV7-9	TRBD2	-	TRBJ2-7	TGTGCCAGCAGCTTCCGGACTAGCGGCAGGAGTAGGGAGCAGTACTTC	CASSFRTSGRSREQYF
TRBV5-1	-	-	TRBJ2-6	TGCGCCAGCAGAACAGGTTCTGGGGCCAACGTCCTGACTTTC	CASRTGSGANVLTF
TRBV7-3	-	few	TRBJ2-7	TGTGCCAGCAGCTTAAAAAGTAGCGGAGGCGAGCAGTACTTC	CASSLKSSGGEQYF
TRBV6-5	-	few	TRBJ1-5	TGTGCCAGCAGTAGGACAGTACAGAATCAGCCCCAGCATTTT	CASSRTVQNQPQHF
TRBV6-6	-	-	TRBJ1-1	TGTGCCAGCAATCGACTGACTGAAGCTTTCTTT	CASNRLTEAFF
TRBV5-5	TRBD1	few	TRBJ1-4	TGTGCCAGCAGCGTCCGGGACAGGGGCGATGAAAAACTGTTTTTT	CASSVRDRGDEKLFF
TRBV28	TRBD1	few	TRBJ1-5	TGTGCCAGCAGTACCGGGACAGGGACATCCAATCAGCCCCAGCATTTT	CASSTGTGTSNQPQHF
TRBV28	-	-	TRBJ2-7	TGTGCCAGCCACATCGACGGAGGGCCCTCCTACGAGCAGTACTTC	CASHIDGGPSYEQYF
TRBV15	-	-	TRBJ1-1	TGTGCCACCAGCGACTTACGGAACACTGAAGCTTTCTTT	CATSDLRNTEAFF
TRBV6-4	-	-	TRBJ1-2	TGTGCCAGCACAACAGGGCCTACACCGTATGGCTACACCTTC	CASTTGPTPYGYTF
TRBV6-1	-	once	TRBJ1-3	TGTGCCAGCAGGGTCGCGGGGGGAAACACCATATATTTT	CASRVAGGNTIYF
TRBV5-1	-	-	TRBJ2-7	TGCGCCAGCAGCTTGGAAGGGGCTAGGGCCTACGAGCAGTACTTC	CASSLEGARAYEQYF
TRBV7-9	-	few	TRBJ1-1	TGTGCCAGCAGCCTACATTGGGAGGGTGACGAAGCTTTCTTT	CASSLHWEGDEAFF